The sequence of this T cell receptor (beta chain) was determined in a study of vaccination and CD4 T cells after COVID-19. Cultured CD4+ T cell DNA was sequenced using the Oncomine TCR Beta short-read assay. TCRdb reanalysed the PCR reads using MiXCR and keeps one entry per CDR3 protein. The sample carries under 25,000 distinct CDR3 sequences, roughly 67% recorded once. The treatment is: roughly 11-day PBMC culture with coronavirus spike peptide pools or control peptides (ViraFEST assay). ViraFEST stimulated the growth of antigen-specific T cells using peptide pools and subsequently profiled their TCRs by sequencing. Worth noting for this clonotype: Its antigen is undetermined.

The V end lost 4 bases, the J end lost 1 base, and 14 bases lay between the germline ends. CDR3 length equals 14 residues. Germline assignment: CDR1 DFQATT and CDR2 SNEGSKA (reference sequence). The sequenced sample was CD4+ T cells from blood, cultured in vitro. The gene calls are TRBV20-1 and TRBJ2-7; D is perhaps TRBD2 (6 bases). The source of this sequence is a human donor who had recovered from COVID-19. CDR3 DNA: TGCAGTGCTATCCCCCCGCGGGATTCCTACGAGCAGTACTTC. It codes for CSAIPPRDSYEQYF.